The TCR beta chain described here comes from a study of blood T cells in healthy people across ages. Study-level findings and limits: Naive CD4+ cells and diversity were both higher in long-lived donors than in aged donors. It was held that diversity estimates obtained from one million T cells represented underestimates. TCR beta diversity was tightly associated with the proportion of naive T cells.

Then a second PCR, running about 6 to 11 cycles, was carried out with a sample-barcoded 5' primer and a J-beta primer mix. TCRdb itself ran the 5' RACE reads through MiXCR, one entry per CDR3 protein. The table lists some 1.6 million distinct CDR3 sequences, about 35% of them singletons. Note on this clonotype: The antigen remains undetermined.

Donors ranged from 6 to 90 years old and were healthy Caucasians in Russia. V lost 8 bases and J lost 8, with 18 bases in between. The CDR3 runs to 14 residues. The V gene is TRBV12-3 or TRBV12-4, the J gene TRBJ1-4; tentative D call: TRBD1 (5 bases). The source is a woman aged 25 to 39 in good health. Input material: blood. Here the CDR3 DNA reads TGTGCCAGCGGGAATCGGGACGGCAGAGAAAAACTGTTTTTT. This encodes CASGNRDGREKLFF.